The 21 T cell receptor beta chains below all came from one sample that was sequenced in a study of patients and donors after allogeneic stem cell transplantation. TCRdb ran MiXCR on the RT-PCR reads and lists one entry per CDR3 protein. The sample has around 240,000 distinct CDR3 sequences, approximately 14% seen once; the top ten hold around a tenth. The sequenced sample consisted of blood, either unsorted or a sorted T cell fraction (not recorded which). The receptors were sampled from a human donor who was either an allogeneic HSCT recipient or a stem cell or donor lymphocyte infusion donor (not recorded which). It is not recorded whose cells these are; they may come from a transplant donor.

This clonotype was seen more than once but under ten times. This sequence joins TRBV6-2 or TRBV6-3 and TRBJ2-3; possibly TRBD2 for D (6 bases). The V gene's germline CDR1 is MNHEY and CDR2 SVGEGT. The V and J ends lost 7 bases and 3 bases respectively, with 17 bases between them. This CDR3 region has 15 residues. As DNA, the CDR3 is TGTGCCAGCACTAGCGACCGTCTTTTAACAGATACGCAGTATTTT. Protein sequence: CASTSDRLLTDTQYF.

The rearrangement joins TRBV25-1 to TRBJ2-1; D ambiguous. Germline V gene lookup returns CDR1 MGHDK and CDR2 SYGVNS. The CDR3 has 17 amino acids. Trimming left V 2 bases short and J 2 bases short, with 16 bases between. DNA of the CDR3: TGTGCCAGCAGTGAAGGGCCCGACAAATCCCCCTACAATGAGCAGTTCTTC. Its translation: CASSEGPDKSPYNEQFF.

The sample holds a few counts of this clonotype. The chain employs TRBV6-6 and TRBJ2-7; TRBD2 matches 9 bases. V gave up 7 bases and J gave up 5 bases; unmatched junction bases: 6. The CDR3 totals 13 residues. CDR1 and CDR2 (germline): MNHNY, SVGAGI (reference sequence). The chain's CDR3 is CASNQREANEQYF. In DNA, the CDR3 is TGTGCCAGCAACCAGCGGGAGGCAAACGAGCAGTACTTC.

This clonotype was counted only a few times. In DNA, the CDR3 is TGTGCCAGTAGTATAGAGGGACTAGCCCATGAGCAGTTCTTC. This gives the protein CASSIEGLAHEQFF. This sequence joins TRBV19 and TRBJ2-1; 9 nucleotides line up with TRBD2. CDR1 and CDR2 (germline): LNHDA, SQIVND (reference sequence). With V trimmed by 0 bases and J by 8 bases, 2 bases remained unmatched. CDR3 size: 14 residues.

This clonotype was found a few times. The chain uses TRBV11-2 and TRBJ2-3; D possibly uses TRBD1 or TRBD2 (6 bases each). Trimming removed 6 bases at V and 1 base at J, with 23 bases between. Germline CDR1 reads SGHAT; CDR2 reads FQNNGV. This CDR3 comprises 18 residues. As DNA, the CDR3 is TGTGCCAGCAGAGATAGGGGGGCTAGGTCGAGTGGCACAGATACGCAGTATTTT. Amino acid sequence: CASRDRGARSSGTDTQYF.

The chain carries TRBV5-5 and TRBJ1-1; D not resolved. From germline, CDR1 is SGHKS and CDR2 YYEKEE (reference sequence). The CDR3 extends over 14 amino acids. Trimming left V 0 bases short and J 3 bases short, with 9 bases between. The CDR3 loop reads CASSLGGYDTEAFF. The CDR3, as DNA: TGTGCCAGCAGCTTGGGGGGATATGACACTGAAGCTTTCTTT.

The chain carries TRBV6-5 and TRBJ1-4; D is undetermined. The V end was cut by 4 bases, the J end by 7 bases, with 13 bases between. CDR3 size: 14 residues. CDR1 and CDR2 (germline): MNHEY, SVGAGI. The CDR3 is CASSSHSNREKLFF. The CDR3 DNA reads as TGTGCCAGCAGTTCCCACAGCAACCGTGAAAAACTGTTTTTT.

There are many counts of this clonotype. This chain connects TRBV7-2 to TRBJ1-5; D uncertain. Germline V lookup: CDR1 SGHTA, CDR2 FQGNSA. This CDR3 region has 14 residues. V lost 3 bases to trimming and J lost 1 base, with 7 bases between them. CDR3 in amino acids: CASSFDLSNQPQHF. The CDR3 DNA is TGTGCCAGCAGCTTTGACCTAAGCAATCAGCCCCAGCATTTT.

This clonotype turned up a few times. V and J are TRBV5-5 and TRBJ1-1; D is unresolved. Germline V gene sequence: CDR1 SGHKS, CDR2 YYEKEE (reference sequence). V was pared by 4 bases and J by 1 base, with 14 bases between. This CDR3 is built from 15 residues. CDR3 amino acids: CASSPMTWGNTEAFF. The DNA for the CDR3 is TGTGCCAGCAGCCCGATGACATGGGGGAACACTGAAGCTTTCTTT.

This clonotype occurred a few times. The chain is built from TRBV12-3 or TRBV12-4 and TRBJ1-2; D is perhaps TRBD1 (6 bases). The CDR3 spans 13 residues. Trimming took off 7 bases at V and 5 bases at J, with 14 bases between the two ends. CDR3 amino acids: CASMLGGIYGYTF. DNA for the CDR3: TGTGCCAGCATGTTGGGGGGCATATATGGCTACACCTTC.

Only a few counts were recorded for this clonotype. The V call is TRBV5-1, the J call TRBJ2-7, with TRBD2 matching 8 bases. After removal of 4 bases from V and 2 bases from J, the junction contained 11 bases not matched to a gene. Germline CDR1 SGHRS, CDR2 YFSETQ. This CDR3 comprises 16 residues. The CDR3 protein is CASSLGKRGPTYEQYF. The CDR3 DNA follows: TGCGCCAGCAGCCTTGGTAAGCGGGGGCCTACCTACGAGCAGTACTTC.

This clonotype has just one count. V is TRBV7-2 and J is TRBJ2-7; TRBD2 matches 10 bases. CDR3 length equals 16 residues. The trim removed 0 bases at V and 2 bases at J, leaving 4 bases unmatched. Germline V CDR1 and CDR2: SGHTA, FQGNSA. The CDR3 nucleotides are TGTGCCAGCAGCTTAGCAAAGCGGGGGGGGACCTACGAGCAGTACTTC. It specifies CASSLAKRGGTYEQYF.

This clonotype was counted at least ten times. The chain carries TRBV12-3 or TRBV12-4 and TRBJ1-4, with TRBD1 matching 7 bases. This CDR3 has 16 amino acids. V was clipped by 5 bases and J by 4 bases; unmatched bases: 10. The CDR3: CASSPSRTGFNEKLFF. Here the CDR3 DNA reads TGTGCCAGCAGTCCCTCGAGGACAGGTTTTAATGAAAAACTGTTTTTT.

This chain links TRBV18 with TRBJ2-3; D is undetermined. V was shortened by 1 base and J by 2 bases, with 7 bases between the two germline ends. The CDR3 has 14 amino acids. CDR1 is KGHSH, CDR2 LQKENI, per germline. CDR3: CASSPLGDTDTQYF. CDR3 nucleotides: TGTGCCAGCTCACCACTCGGCGACACAGATACGCAGTATTTT. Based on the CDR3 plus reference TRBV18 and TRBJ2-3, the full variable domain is NAGVMQNPRHLVRRRGQEARLRCSPMKGHSHVYWYRQLPEEGLKFMVYLQKENIIDESGMPKERFSAEFPKEGPSILRIQQVVRGDSAAYFCASSPLGDTDTQYFGPGTRLTVL.

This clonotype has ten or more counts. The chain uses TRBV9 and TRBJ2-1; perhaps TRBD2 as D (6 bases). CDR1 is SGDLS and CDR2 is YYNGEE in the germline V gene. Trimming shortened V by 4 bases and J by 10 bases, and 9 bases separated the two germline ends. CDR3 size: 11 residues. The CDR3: CASSIGLEQFF. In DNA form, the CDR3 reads TGTGCCAGCAGCATAGGACTAGAGCAGTTCTTC.

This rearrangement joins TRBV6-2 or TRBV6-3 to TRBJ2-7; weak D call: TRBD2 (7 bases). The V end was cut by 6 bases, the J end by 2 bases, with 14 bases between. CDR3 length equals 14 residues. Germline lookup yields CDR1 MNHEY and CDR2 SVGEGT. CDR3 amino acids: CASRVGGGPYEQYF. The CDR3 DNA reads TGTGCCAGCAGGGTTGGCGGGGGCCCCTACGAGCAGTACTTC.

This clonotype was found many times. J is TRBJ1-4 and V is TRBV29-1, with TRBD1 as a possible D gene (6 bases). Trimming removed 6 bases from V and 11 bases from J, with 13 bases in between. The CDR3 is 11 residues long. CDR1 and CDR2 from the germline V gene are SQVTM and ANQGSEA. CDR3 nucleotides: TGCAGCGTAAAATTAGGACAGAAACTGTTTTTT. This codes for CSVKLGQKLFF. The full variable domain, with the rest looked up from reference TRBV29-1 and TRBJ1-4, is SAVISQKPSRDICQRGTSLTIQCQVDSQVTMMFWYRQQPGQSLTLIATANQGSEATYESGFVIDKFPISRPNLTFSTLTVSNMSPEDSSIYLCSVKLGQKLFFGSGTQLSVL.

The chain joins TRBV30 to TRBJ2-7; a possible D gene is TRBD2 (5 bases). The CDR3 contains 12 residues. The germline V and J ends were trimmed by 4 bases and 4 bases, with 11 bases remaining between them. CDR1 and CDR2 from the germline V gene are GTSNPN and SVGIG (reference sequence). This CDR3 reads CAWTPGRYEQYF. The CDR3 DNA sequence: TGTGCCTGGACCCCGGGGAGATACGAGCAGTACTTC.

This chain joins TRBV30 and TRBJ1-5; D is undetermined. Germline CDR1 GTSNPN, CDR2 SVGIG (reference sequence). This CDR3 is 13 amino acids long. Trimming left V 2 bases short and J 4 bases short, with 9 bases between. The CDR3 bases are TGTGCCTGGAGTACAGACATAAATCAGCCCCAGCATTTT. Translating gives CAWSTDINQPQHF.

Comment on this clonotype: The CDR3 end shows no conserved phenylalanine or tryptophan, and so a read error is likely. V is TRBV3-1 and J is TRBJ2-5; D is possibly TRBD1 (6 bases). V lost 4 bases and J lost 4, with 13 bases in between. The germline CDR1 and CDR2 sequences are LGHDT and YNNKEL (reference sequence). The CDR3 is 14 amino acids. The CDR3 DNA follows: TGTGCCAGCAGCCTAGAACAGGGCGCAGAGACCCAGTACTAC. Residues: CASSLEQGAETQYY.

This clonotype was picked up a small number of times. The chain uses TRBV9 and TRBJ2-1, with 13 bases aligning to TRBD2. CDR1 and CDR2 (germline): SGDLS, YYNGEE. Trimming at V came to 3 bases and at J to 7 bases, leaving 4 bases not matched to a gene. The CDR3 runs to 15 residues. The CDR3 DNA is TGTGCCAGCAGCGAGGGGACTAGCGGGAAGAATGAGCAGTTCTTC. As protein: CASSEGTSGKNEQFF.